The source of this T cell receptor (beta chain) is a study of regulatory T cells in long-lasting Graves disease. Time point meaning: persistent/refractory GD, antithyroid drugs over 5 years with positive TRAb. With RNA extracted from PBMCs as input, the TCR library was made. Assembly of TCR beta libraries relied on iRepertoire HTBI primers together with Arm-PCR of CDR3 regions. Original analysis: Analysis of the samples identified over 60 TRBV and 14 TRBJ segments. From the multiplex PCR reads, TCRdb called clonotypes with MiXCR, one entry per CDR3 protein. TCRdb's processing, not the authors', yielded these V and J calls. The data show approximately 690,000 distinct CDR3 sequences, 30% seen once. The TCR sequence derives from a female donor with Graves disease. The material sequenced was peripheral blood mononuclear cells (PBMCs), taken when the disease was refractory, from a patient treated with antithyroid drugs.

The CDR3 DNA follows: TGTGCCAGCAGTTTATGGGGGCTGGGCCAGCCCCAGCATTTT. Translation gives CASSLWGLGQPQHF. The chain has TRBV28 and TRBJ1-5; a weak D match, TRBD1 (5 bases). Trimming left V 0 bases short and J 7 bases short, with 10 bases between. In germline, CDR1 is MDHEN, CDR2 SYDVKM. This CDR3 comprises 14 residues.